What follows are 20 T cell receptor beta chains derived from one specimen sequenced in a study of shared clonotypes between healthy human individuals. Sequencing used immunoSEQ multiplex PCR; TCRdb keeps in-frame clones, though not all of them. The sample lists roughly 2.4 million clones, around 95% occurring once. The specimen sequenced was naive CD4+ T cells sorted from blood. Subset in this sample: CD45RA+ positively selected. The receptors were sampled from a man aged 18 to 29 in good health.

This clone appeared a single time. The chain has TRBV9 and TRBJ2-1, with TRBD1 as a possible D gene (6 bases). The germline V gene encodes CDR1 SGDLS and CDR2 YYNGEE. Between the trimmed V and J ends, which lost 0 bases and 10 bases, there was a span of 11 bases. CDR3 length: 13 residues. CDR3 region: CASSVDRAGEQFF. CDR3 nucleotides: TGTGCCAGCAGCGTAGACAGGGCCGGGGAGCAGTTCTTC. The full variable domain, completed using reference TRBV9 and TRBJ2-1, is DSGVTQTPKHLITATGQRVTLRCSPRSGDLSVYWYQQSLDQGLQFLIQYYNGEERAKGNILERFSAQQFPDLHSELNLSSLELGDSALYFCASSVDRAGEQFFGPGTRLTVL.

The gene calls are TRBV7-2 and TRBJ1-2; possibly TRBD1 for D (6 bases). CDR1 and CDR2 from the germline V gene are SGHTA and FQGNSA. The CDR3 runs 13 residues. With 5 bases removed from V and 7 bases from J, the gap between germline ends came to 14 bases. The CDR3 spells CASSVAGVGGYTF. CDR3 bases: TGTGCCAGCAGCGTTGCAGGGGTTGGTGGCTACACCTTC.

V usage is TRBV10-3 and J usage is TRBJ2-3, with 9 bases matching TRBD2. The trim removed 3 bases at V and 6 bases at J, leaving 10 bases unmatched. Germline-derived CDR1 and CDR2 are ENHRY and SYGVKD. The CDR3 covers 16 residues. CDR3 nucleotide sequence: TGTGCCATCAGTGACCATAGCGGGAGAATGGGGGATACGCAGTATTTT. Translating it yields CAISDHSGRMGDTQYF.

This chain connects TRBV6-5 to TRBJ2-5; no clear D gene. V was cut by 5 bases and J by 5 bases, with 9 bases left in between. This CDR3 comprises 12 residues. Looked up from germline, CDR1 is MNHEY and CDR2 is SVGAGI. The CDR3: CASSRSWETQYF. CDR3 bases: TGTGCCAGCAGTAGGTCCTGGGAGACCCAGTACTTC.

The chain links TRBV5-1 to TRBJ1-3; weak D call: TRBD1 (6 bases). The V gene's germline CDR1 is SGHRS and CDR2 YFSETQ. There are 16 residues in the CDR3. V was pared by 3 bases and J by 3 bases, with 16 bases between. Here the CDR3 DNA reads TGCGCCAGCAGCTCGTGGATTAACAGGGTTGGAAACACCATATATTTT. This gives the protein CASSSWINRVGNTIYF.

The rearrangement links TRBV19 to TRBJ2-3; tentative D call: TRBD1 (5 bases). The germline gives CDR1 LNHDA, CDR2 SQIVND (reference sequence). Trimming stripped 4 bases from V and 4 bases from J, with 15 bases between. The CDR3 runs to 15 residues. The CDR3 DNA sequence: TGTGCCAGTAGTAACTCCAGGGTTCCGGCAGATACGCAGTATTTT. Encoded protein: CASSNSRVPADTQYF.

CDR3 sequence (DNA): TGTGCCAGCAGTATCGCGTTCGGGACAGGGAATGAAAAACTGTTTTTT. Protein: CASSIAFGTGNEKLFF. V usage is TRBV28 and J usage is TRBJ1-4, with 9 positions matching TRBD1. The CDR3 is 16 amino acids. Germline assignment: CDR1 MDHEN and CDR2 SYDVKM. J lost 5 bases, V lost 5 bases, and 9 bases had no gene match.

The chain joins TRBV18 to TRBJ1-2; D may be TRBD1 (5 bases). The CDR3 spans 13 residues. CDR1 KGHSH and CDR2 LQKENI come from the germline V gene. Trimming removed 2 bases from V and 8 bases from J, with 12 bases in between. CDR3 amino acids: CASSPGSGKGYTF. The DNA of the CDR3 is TGTGCCAGCTCACCAGGGTCAGGGAAGGGCTACACCTTC.

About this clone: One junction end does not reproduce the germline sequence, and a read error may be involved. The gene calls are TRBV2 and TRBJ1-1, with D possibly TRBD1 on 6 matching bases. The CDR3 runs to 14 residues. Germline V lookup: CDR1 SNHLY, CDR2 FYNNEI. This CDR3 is CASREDRLNTEAFF. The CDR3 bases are TGTGCCAGCAGGGAAGACAGGCTGAACACTGAAGCTTTCTTT.

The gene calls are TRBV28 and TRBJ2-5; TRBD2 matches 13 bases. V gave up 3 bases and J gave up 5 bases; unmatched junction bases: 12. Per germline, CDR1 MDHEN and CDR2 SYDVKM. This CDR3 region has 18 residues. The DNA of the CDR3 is TGTGCCAGCAGTTTGGTGGGACTAGCGGGGCAAAAACGGGAGACCCAGTACTTC. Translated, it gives CASSLVGLAGQKRETQYF. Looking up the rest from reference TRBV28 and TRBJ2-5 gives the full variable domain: DVKVTQSSRYLVKRTGEKVFLECVQDMDHENMFWYRQDPGLGLRLIYFSYDVKMKEKGDIPEGYSVSREKKERFSLILESASTNQTSMYLCASSLVGLAGQKRETQYFGPGTRLLVL.

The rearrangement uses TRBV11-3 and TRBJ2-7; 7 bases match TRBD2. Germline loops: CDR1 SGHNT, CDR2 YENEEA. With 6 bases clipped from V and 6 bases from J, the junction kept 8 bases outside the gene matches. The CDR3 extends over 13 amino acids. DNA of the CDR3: TGTGCCAGCAGATCTAGCGGAGTCGGCGAGCAGTACTTC. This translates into CASRSSGVGEQYF.

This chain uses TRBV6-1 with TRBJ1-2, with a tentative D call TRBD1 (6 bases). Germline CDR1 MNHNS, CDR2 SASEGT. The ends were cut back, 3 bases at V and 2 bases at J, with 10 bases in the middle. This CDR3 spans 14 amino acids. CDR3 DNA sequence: TGTGCCAGCAGTGAGAACGGGGGCAACTATGGCTACACCTTC. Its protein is CASSENGGNYGYTF.

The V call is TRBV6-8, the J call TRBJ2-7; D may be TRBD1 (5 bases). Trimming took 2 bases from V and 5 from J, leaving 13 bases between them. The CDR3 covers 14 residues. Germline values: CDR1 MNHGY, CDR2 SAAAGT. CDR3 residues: CASSYRRTLDEQYF. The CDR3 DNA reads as TGTGCCAGCAGTTACAGGCGGACACTTGACGAGCAGTACTTC.

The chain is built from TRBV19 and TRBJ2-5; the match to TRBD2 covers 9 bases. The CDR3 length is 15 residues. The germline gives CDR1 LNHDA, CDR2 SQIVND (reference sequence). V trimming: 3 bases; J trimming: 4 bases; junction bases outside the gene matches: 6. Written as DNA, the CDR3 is TGTGCCAGTAGTATTGGTCTAGCGGGGCGAGAGACCCAGTACTTC. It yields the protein CASSIGLAGRETQYF.

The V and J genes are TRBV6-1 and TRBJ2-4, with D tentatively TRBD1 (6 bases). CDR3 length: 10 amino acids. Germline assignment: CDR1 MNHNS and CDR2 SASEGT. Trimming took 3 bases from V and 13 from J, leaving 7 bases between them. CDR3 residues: CASSEDRQYF. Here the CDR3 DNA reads TGTGCCAGCAGTGAGGACAGACAGTACTTC.

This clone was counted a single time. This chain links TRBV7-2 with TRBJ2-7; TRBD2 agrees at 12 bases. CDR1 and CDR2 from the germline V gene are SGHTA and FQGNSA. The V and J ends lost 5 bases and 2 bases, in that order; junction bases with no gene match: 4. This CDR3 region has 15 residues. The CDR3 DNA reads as TGTGCCAGCAGCCGAACTAGCGGGGGGCCCTACGAGCAGTACTTC. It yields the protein CASSRTSGGPYEQYF.

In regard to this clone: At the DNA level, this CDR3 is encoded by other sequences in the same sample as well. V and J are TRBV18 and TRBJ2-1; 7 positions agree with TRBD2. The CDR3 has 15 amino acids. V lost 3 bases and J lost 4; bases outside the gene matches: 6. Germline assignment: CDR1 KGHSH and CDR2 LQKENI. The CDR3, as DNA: TGTGCCAGCTCACCGCGACTAGCAGGGTACAATGAGCAGTTCTTC. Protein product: CASSPRLAGYNEQFF.

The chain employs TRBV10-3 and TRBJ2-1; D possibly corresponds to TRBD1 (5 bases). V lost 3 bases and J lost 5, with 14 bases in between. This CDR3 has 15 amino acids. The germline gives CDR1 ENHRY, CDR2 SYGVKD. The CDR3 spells CAISDPRVMNNEQFF. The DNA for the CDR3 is TGTGCCATCAGTGACCCCAGGGTAATGAACAATGAGCAGTTCTTC.

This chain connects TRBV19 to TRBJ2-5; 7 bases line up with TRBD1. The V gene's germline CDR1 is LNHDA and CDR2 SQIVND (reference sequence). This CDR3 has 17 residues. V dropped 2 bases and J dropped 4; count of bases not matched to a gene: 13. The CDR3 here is CASSIRVRDSRGETQYF. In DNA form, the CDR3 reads TGTGCCAGTAGTATACGAGTTAGGGACAGCCGTGGAGAGACCCAGTACTTC.

The CDR3 DNA is TGTGCCAGCAGCCTAAGGGGGACTAGCGGAACCACAGATACGCAGTATTTT. Translated, it gives CASSLRGTSGTTDTQYF. The gene calls are TRBV7-2 and TRBJ2-3, with 11 bases that match TRBD2. With V trimmed by 5 bases and J by 2 bases, 9 bases remained unmatched. This CDR3 comprises 17 residues. Germline-derived CDR1 and CDR2 are SGHTA and FQGNSA.